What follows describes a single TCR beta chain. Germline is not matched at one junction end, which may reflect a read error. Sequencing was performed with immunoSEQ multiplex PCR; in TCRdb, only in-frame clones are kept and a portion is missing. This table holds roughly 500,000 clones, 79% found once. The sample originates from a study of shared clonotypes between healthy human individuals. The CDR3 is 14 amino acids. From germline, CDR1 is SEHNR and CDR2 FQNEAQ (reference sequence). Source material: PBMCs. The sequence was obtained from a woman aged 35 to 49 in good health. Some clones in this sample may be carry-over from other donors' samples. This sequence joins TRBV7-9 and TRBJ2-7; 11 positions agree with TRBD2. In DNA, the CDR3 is TGTGCCAGCACCTTAGCGGGAGGGAAGTCCGAGCAGTACTTC. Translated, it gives CASTLAGGKSEQYF.